Below are 27 T cell receptor beta chains sequenced from a single sample in a study of blood T cell repertoires in COVID-19 (dated by TCRdb to 2019 to 2021). Library creation used the immunoSEQ multiplex PCR assay. TCRdb provides this immuneACCESS table in a form limited to in-frame rearrangements. Some clones are lacking; in checked studies, under half of them reflect an unresolved V gene, and why the rest are absent is not known. For this sample there are 150,000 to 250,000 clones; about 93% appear just once. 0.6% to 0.8% of the sample rests with the top ten. Sequencing was performed on peripheral blood. All receptors derive from a young man with COVID-19, enrolled during active disease.

The chain recombines TRBV9 with TRBJ1-1, with a tentative D call TRBD1 (5 bases). This CDR3 is built from 15 residues. Trimming removed 0 bases at V and 3 bases at J, with 12 bases between. Germline V lookup: CDR1 SGDLS, CDR2 YYNGEE. CDR3 coding DNA: TGTGCCAGCAGCGTAGACGGCAGGGAGGACACTGAAGCTTTCTTT. Its translation: CASSVDGREDTEAFF.

V is TRBV5-6 and J is TRBJ2-2; TRBD2 matches 7 bases. Unmatched junction bases numbered 6, after V lost 2 bases and J lost 5 bases. Germline-derived CDR1 and CDR2 are SGHDT and YYEEEE. The CDR3 loop spans 15 amino acids. The CDR3 DNA reads TGTGCCAGCAGCTTAGGCGGGGGACCGACCGGGGAGCTGTTTTTT. Its protein is CASSLGGGPTGELFF.

The chain links TRBV10-3 to TRBJ1-1, with TRBD1 matching 9 bases. CDR3 length: 15 amino acids. From germline, CDR1 is ENHRY and CDR2 SYGVKD. With 10 bases clipped from V and 4 bases from J, the junction kept 13 bases outside the gene matches. The CDR3 protein is CATDYRGRLGTEAFF. Here the CDR3 DNA reads TGTGCCACCGATTACAGGGGGCGGCTGGGCACTGAAGCTTTCTTT.

V usage is TRBV7-6 and J usage is TRBJ1-1; 8 bases are a match to TRBD1. CDR1 SGHVS and CDR2 FNYEAQ come from the germline V gene. The CDR3 is 15 residues long. V lost 5 bases to trimming and J lost 3 bases; unmatched junction nucleotides: 8. The DNA of the CDR3 is TGTGCCAGCAGCCCGGACAGGGAAGGAGACACTGAAGCTTTCTTT. It yields the protein CASSPDREGDTEAFF.

The chain couples TRBV9 to TRBJ2-1, with D unclear. This CDR3 is built from 17 residues. Trimming removed 0 bases at V and 0 bases at J, with 13 bases between. Germline CDR1 SGDLS, CDR2 YYNGEE. This CDR3 reads CASSVVVDSSSYNEQFF. CDR3 coding DNA: TGTGCCAGCAGCGTAGTTGTCGACTCTAGCTCCTACAATGAGCAGTTCTTC.

This chain connects TRBV27 to TRBJ1-1; 8 bases agree with TRBD1. Germline CDR1 MNHEY, CDR2 SMNVEV (reference sequence). J lost 4 bases, V lost 4 bases, and 8 bases had no gene match. The CDR3 contains 15 residues. CDR3 nucleotides: TGTGCCAGCAGTTCGCGGACAGGGTTAGGCACTGAAGCTTTCTTT. Translation: CASSSRTGLGTEAFF.

This chain uses TRBV6-5 with TRBJ2-5; possible D gene TRBD2, 7 bases. Germline loops: CDR1 MNHEY, CDR2 SVGAGI. The CDR3 runs 14 residues. V lost 8 bases to trimming and J lost 5 bases, with 18 bases between them. Written as DNA, the CDR3 is TGTGCCAGCCCCGCGGGGGCGGGGGAGGAGACCCAGTACTTC. Translating it yields CASPAGAGEETQYF.

The chain uses TRBV30 and TRBJ2-7; D possibly corresponds to TRBD1 (6 bases). The V end was cut by 4 bases, the J end by 3 bases, with 16 bases between. The CDR3 is made up of 14 amino acids. Per the germline V gene, CDR1 is GTSNPN and CDR2 is SVGIG (reference sequence). The CDR3 here is CAWNPGQRVYEQYF. CDR3 DNA: TGTGCCTGGAACCCAGGACAGCGAGTCTACGAGCAGTACTTC.

The chain combines TRBV12-3 or TRBV12-4 with TRBJ1-2; D is ambiguous. CDR3 length: 13 amino acids. V was shortened by 1 base and J by 7 bases, with 10 bases between the two germline ends. CDR3 sequence reads: CASSLVPSRGYTF. The CDR3 nucleotides read TGTGCCAGCAGTTTAGTACCCTCGCGTGGCTACACCTTC.

The chain links TRBV7-9 to TRBJ1-6; D is unclear. From germline, CDR1 is SEHNR and CDR2 FQNEAQ (reference sequence). CDR3 length equals 11 residues. This chain's CDR3 is CASSYNSPLHF. The CDR3 DNA follows: TGTGCGAGCTCCTATAATTCACCCCTCCACTTT.

The rearrangement joins TRBV30 to TRBJ1-2; no firm D call. The V gene lost 4 bases and the J gene lost 3 bases, with 12 bases spanning the gap. This CDR3 comprises 13 residues. The V gene's germline CDR1 is GTSNPN and CDR2 SVGIG (reference sequence). The CDR3 here is CAWISQSHYGYTF. The DNA for the CDR3 is TGTGCCTGGATCTCACAGAGCCACTATGGCTACACCTTC.

This clone was counted only a few times. V gene TRBV6-5 combines with J gene TRBJ2-5; the D gene is possibly TRBD2 (7 bases). The CDR3 loop spans 14 amino acids. Trimming left V 6 bases short and J 5 bases short, with 16 bases between. Per germline, CDR1 MNHEY and CDR2 SVGAGI. This CDR3 reads CASRTGGAGETQYF. The CDR3 DNA is TGTGCCAGCAGGACTGGGGGGGCGGGGGAGACCCAGTACTTC.

About this clone itself: A junction boundary mismatches the germline segment, possibly from a read error. The chain carries TRBV7-3 and TRBJ2-7, with 11 bases lining up with TRBD2. Germline V gives CDR1 SGHTA, CDR2 FQGTGA. This CDR3 contains 16 residues. In DNA form, the CDR3 reads TGTGCCGGCAGCGCTAGCGGGGGGTCCCCGTCCTACGAGCAGTACTTC. Translated, it gives CAGSASGGSPSYEQYF.

The V and J genes are TRBV5-1 and TRBJ1-4; tentatively, D is TRBD1 (6 bases). The CDR3 runs 16 residues. CDR1 SGHRS and CDR2 YFSETQ come from the germline V gene. V lost 0 bases, J lost 3 bases, and 12 bases lay in between. For the CDR3, the DNA is TGCGCCAGCAGCTTGGAATACAGGGCGGCTAATGAAAAACTGTTTTTT. This encodes CASSLEYRAANEKLFF. Based on the CDR3 plus reference TRBV5-1 and TRBJ1-4, the full variable domain is KAGVTQTPRYLIKTRGQQVTLSCSPISGHRSVSWYQQTPGQGLQFLFEYFSETQRNKGNFPGRFSGRQFSNSRSEMNVSTLELGDSALYLCASSLEYRAANEKLFFGSGTQLSVL.

This chain uses TRBV7-3 with TRBJ2-1; 7 bases match TRBD1. CDR1 SGHTA and CDR2 FQGTGA come from the germline V gene. The CDR3 covers 14 residues. V lost 5 bases to trimming and J lost 7 bases; unmatched junction nucleotides: 8. As DNA, the CDR3 is TGTGCCAGCAGCACAGGGGACCAGAGTAATGAGCAGTTCTTC. Protein product: CASSTGDQSNEQFF. The complete variable domain, with remaining parts taken from reference TRBV7-3 and TRBJ2-1, reads GAGVSQTPSNKVTEKGKYVELRCDPISGHTALYWYRQSLGQGPEFLIYFQGTGAADDSGLPNDRFFAVRPEGSVSTLKIQRTERGDSAVYLCASSTGDQSNEQFFGPGTRLTVL.

The chain links TRBV4-2 to TRBJ2-3, with D maybe TRBD2 (6 bases). V was clipped by 3 bases and J by 5 bases, with 9 bases between them. Germline lookup yields CDR1 LGHNA and CDR2 YNFKEQ. This CDR3 has 13 amino acids. The CDR3: CASSQRAGDTQYF. The CDR3 region has the DNA TGTGCCAGCAGCCAGCGAGCGGGAGATACGCAGTATTTT.

J is TRBJ2-7 and V is TRBV30, with a weak D call TRBD2 (5 bases). Trimming pared 0 bases from V and 4 bases from J, leaving 16 bases between. The CDR3 spans 15 residues. The germline V gene encodes CDR1 GTSNPN and CDR2 SVGIG (reference sequence). CDR3 nucleotide sequence: TGTGCCTGGAGTGTACGGTTCCACGGGAAATACGAGCAGTACTTC. Residues: CAWSVRFHGKYEQYF.

This clone was picked up one time. The chain couples TRBV5-1 to TRBJ2-2; D gene uncertain. Germline CDR1 reads SGHRS; CDR2 reads YFSETQ. The V end was cut by 0 bases, the J end by 4 bases, with 7 bases between. The CDR3 consists of 14 residues. The CDR3 nucleotides read TGCGCCAGCAGCTTGGAATTATTCACCGGGGAGCTGTTTTTT. Its translation: CASSLELFTGELFF.

This chain uses TRBV11-1 with TRBJ2-5, with a possible D match to TRBD2 (6 bases). The V gene's germline CDR1 is SGHAT and CDR2 FQDESV (reference sequence). The V and J ends lost 5 bases and 2 bases respectively, with 12 bases between them. The CDR3 has 14 residues. The CDR3 DNA is TGTGCCAGCAGCCCCTGGACTAATCAAGAGACCCAGTACTTC. Its translation is CASSPWTNQETQYF. The variable domain in full, completed from reference TRBV11-1 and TRBJ2-5, reads EAEVAQSPRYKITEKSQAVAFWCDPISGHATLYWYRQILGQGPELLVQFQDESVVDDSQLPKDRFSAERLKGVDSTLKIQPAELGDSAMYLCASSPWTNQETQYFGPGTRLLVL.

The V and J genes are TRBV3-1 (or the pseudogene TRBV3-2) and TRBJ1-1, with 7 bases that match TRBD1. CDR1 and CDR2 (germline): LGHDT, YNNKEL (reference sequence). The CDR3 extends over 15 amino acids. After removal of 5 bases from V and 0 bases from J, the junction contained 6 bases not matched to a gene. The DNA of the CDR3 is TGTGCCAGCAGCTCCCGGGACAGCTTGAACACTGAAGCTTTCTTT. Its protein is CASSSRDSLNTEAFF.

The gene calls are TRBV19 and TRBJ1-2; D remains ambiguous. The CDR3 length is 14 residues. In germline, CDR1 is LNHDA, CDR2 SQIVND (reference sequence). The V end lost 5 bases, the J end lost 6 bases, and 16 bases lay between the germline ends. The CDR3 spells CASSALGTRDGYTF. DNA for the CDR3: TGTGCCAGTAGTGCCCTGGGCACGAGGGATGGCTACACCTTC. Looking up the rest from reference TRBV19 and TRBJ1-2 gives the full variable domain: DGGITQSPKYLFRKEGQNVTLSCEQNLNHDAMYWYRQDPGQGLRLIYYSQIVNDFQKGDIAEGYSVSREKKESFPLTVTSAQKNPTAFYLCASSALGTRDGYTFGSGTRLTVV.

The CDR3, as DNA: TGTGCCAGCTCACCACCTCTTCTAGCAGATGAGACCCAGTACTTC. It specifies CASSPPLLADETQYF. The chain uses TRBV18 and TRBJ2-5; D is perhaps TRBD2 (5 bases). This CDR3 region has 15 residues. Trimming took 0 bases from V and 5 from J, leaving 13 bases between them. The germline gives CDR1 KGHSH, CDR2 LQKENI.

The V call is TRBV6-5, the J call TRBJ2-5; 7 bases are shared with TRBD2. Looked up from germline, CDR1 is MNHEY and CDR2 is SVGAGI. The CDR3 sequence is 15 residues long. After removal of 6 bases from V and 5 bases from J, the junction contained 12 bases not matched to a gene. This chain's CDR3 is CASRASWGGDETQYF. DNA of the CDR3: TGTGCCAGCAGAGCCTCTTGGGGGGGGGACGAGACCCAGTACTTC.

This chain connects TRBV4-1 to TRBJ1-5; D not resolved. The germline V gene has CDR1 MGHRA and CDR2 YSYEKL. The CDR3 contains 13 residues. Trimming removed 6 bases at V and 4 bases at J, with 10 bases between. CDR3 residues: CASSFDTNQPQHF. The CDR3 DNA reads TGCGCCAGCAGTTTCGACACTAATCAGCCCCAGCATTTT.

This rearrangement joins TRBV2 to TRBJ2-1, with 12 bases that match TRBD2. The CDR3 consists of 17 residues. V was pared by 2 bases and J by 7 bases, with 9 bases of the junction left unmatched. Germline values: CDR1 SNHLY, CDR2 FYNNEI. CDR3 residues: CASSEPSGGAWSNEQFF. For the CDR3, the DNA is TGTGCCAGCAGTGAACCTAGCGGGGGGGCATGGAGTAATGAGCAGTTCTTC.

The chain employs TRBV4-2 and TRBJ2-3; 10 bases line up with TRBD2. V lost 6 bases and J lost 4; bases outside the gene matches: 13. Germline V gene lookup returns CDR1 LGHNA and CDR2 YNFKEQ. The CDR3 length is 17 residues. For the CDR3, the DNA is TGTGCCAGCAGGCAAACGGATAGCGGGGGGCCCCCAGATACGCAGTATTTT. It is translated as CASRQTDSGGPPDTQYF.

The chain has TRBV6-5 and TRBJ1-3; 8 positions agree with TRBD1. The CDR3 extends over 15 amino acids. J was trimmed by 4 bases and V by 6 bases; bases with no gene match: 8. The germline gives CDR1 MNHEY, CDR2 SVGAGI. CDR3 sequence: CASSRTTGDGNTIYF. In nucleotides, the CDR3 is TGTGCCAGCAGCCGAACGACAGGGGACGGAAACACCATATATTTT.